The 14 T cell receptor beta chains below all came from one sample that was sequenced in a study of blood T cells in healthy people across ages (dated by TCRdb to about 2015). Library prep was done by 5' RACE. Sequencing instrument: Illumina HiSeq 2500. A second PCR of about 6 to 12 cycles was run with a J-beta primer mix and a sample-barcoded 5' primer. In TCRdb, the public reads were trimmed at Q25 with fastp and aligned with MiXCR, with productive beta chains retained. Rows with a matching CDR3 protein are joined into one entry that keeps the most common DNA and genes. In all, the sample holds roughly 570,000 distinct CDR3 sequences, and about 25% of those were seen once. The leading ten clones occupy roughly 18% of the sample. The specimen was blood. These receptors originate from a woman aged 65 to 85 in good health.

This clonotype was recorded once. V gene TRBV18 combines with J gene TRBJ2-4; D gene uncertain. This CDR3 comprises 15 residues. V lost 3 bases to trimming and J lost 6 bases, with 15 bases between them. The germline V gene has CDR1 KGHSH and CDR2 LQKENI. The DNA of the CDR3 is TGTGCCAGCTCACCGAAAAGGGCAGGTGGAAACATTCAGTACTTC. It specifies CASSPKRAGGNIQYF.

This clonotype was seen a handful of times. V usage is TRBV9 and J usage is TRBJ2-5, with TRBD1 identical over 7 bases. The V gene end was trimmed by 4 bases and the J gene end by 5 bases; junction bases not matched to a gene: 11. The CDR3 is 15 amino acids. Germline V gene data show CDR1 as SGDLS and CDR2 as YYNGEE. In DNA form, the CDR3 reads TGTGCCAGCAGCCAAGGGACAGCCTTGGGGGAGACCCAGTACTTC. As protein: CASSQGTALGETQYF.

The chain joins TRBV4-1 to TRBJ2-1; TRBD2 matches 8 bases. CDR3 size: 15 residues. Germline CDR1 is MGHRA and CDR2 is YSYEKL. Losses at the gene ends were 6 bases for V and 5 bases for J; bases not matched to a gene: 9. The CDR3 protein is CASRTGTSPNNEQFF. The CDR3 DNA reads TGCGCCAGCAGAACCGGGACTAGTCCCAACAATGAGCAGTTCTTC.

This chain links TRBV7-9 with TRBJ1-6; D unresolved. CDR3 length: 15 amino acids. V gave up 4 bases and J gave up 10 bases, with 17 bases separating them. CDR1 and CDR2 from the germline V gene are SEHNR and FQNEAQ (reference sequence). The CDR3 DNA reads TGTGCCAGCAGCTACGAAGGACCTAGGACCTCACCCCTCCACTTT. Translated: CASSYEGPRTSPLHF.

The chain recombines TRBV7-9 with TRBJ2-1; the D is unclear. Trimming took off 5 bases at V and 4 bases at J, with 12 bases between the two ends. The CDR3 sequence is 14 residues long. The germline V gene encodes CDR1 SEHNR and CDR2 FQNEAQ (reference sequence). CDR3 nucleotides: TGTGCCAGCAGCCTGACGGCCGATTACAATGAGCAGTTCTTC. It encodes CASSLTADYNEQFF.

The gene calls are TRBV20-1 and TRBJ1-3; D is possibly TRBD1 (5 bases). CDR3 size: 13 residues. The germline CDR1 and CDR2 sequences are DFQATT and SNEGSKA (reference sequence). The V end was cut by 6 bases, the J end by 0 bases, with 9 bases between. CDR3 DNA sequence: TGCAGTGCATGGGGGAACTCTGGAAACACCATATATTTT. It encodes CSAWGNSGNTIYF.

V usage is TRBV7-2 and J usage is TRBJ2-5; no clear D. The CDR3 length is 15 residues. The germline gives CDR1 SGHTA, CDR2 FQGNSA. V shed 0 bases and J shed 10 bases, with 18 bases lying between them. The CDR3 region is CASSLALGGQSIQYF. As DNA, the CDR3 is TGTGCCAGCAGCTTAGCGCTAGGCGGTCAGTCGATCCAGTACTTC. Filled out from reference TRBV7-2 and TRBJ2-5, the complete variable domain reads GAGVSQSPSNKVTEKGKDVELRCDPISGHTALYWYRQSLGQGLEFLIYFQGNSAPDKSGLPSDRFSAERTGGSVSTLTIQRTQQEDSAVYLCASSLALGGQSIQYFGPGTRLLVL.

The chain carries TRBV20-1 and TRBJ2-1, with D perhaps TRBD1 or TRBD2 (6 bases each). Germline CDR1 is DFQATT and CDR2 is SNEGSKA (reference sequence). This CDR3 is built from 12 residues. V gave up 1 base and J gave up 10 bases, with 11 bases separating them. The CDR3, as DNA: TGCAGTGCTAGAGTCTCCGGGGGCGAGCAGTTCTTC. Its protein product is CSARVSGGEQFF.

This clonotype has just a few counts. The J gene is TRBJ2-1, the V gene TRBV12-3 or TRBV12-4, with 11 bases fitting TRBD2. V lost 6 bases, J lost 9 bases, and 10 bases stayed unmatched. There are 15 residues in the CDR3. The chain's CDR3 is CASRAMGLAGGEQFF. Written as DNA, the CDR3 is TGTGCCAGCAGGGCCATGGGGCTAGCGGGGGGTGAGCAGTTCTTC.

The table lists this clonotype with a count of one. V and J are TRBV7-2 and TRBJ2-3; D uncertain. Deletions cut 2 bases from V and 3 bases from J, with 12 bases between. CDR1 is SGHTA and CDR2 is FQGNSA in the germline V gene. The CDR3 length is 15 residues. The DNA for the CDR3 is TGTGCCAGCAGCTTAATGATCCTCGGGACAGATACGCAGTATTTT. Translation: CASSLMILGTDTQYF.

J is TRBJ2-7 and V is TRBV4-1; a weak D match, TRBD2 (5 bases). V lost 1 base and J 3 bases, leaving 13 bases between the germline ends. CDR1 MGHRA and CDR2 YSYEKL come from the germline V gene. The CDR3 is made up of 15 amino acids. The CDR3 DNA follows: TGCGCCAGCAGCCAAGGGACTGCGCCACTCTACGAGCAGTACTTC. Residues: CASSQGTAPLYEQYF.

This clonotype was found a few times. CDR3 in DNA: TGCGCCAGCAGCTTGGCCGTTGGGGGCGCGACAGATACGCAGTATTTT. Translation: CASSLAVGGATDTQYF. The rearrangement joins TRBV5-1 to TRBJ2-3, with D maybe TRBD1 (6 bases). This CDR3 is built from 16 residues. The V and J ends lost 0 bases and 3 bases respectively, with 14 bases between them. Per germline, CDR1 SGHRS and CDR2 YFSETQ.

The chain links TRBV27 to TRBJ1-4; D remains ambiguous. The V end lost 4 bases, the J end lost 5 bases, and 14 bases lay between the germline ends. Germline CDR1 and CDR2: MNHEY and SMNVEV (reference sequence). The CDR3 consists of 15 residues. The CDR3: CASSSSWTGNEKLFF. CDR3 sequence (DNA): TGTGCCAGCAGTTCATCTTGGACCGGGAATGAAAAACTGTTTTTT.

This clonotype was seen only a few times. The J gene is TRBJ1-4, the V gene TRBV3-1, with D possibly TRBD1 on 5 matching bases. CDR1 and CDR2 (germline): LGHDT, YNNKEL (reference sequence). The length of the CDR3 is 17 residues. The V end lost 0 bases, the J end lost 8 bases, and 19 bases lay between the germline ends. The CDR3 protein is CASSQDLKVIQVEKLFF. The CDR3 nucleotides are TGTGCCAGCAGCCAAGATCTTAAGGTGATACAGGTGGAAAAACTGTTTTTT.